Listed below are T cell receptor beta chains from one sample, sequenced in a study of blood T cell repertoires in COVID-19. The method was immunoSEQ multiplex PCR; TCRdb's version includes in-frame clones alone and lacks a portion of them. The repertoire holds approximately 89,000 clones, about 95% seen once, with 3.5% to 5% in the top ten. Sequenced material: peripheral blood. These receptors originate from a human donor with active COVID-19. The donor label of this sample is uncertain. The CDR3 runs from the conserved cysteine through the conserved F or W. A D gene is named only where the DNA matches it firmly. The size entry is marked missing in some rows and otherwise reads once, few, many or a size class.

TRBV7-2	TRBJ2-2	16	-	TRBD2	TGTGCCAGCAGCTTACGGGGAGGGGCGAACACCGGGGAGCTGTTTTTT	CASSLRGGANTGELFF
TRBV5-1	TRBJ2-2	13	-	TRBD1	TGCGCCAGCAGCCGGACAGGTACCGGGGAGCTGTTTTTT	CASSRTGTGELFF
TRBV10-1	TRBJ1-5	15	-	-	TGCGCCAGCAGTGAGTCGGGGGGAGTAAATCAGCCCCAGCATTTT	CASSESGGVNQPQHF
TRBV6-6	TRBJ2-3	18	-	-	TGTGCCAGCAGTCGGAGAGGATCGATCCCGACCGCATCAGATACGCAGTATTTT	CASSRRGSIPTASDTQYF
TRBV4-2	TRBJ1-2	14	-	-	TGTGCCAGCAGCCCATCAGGGAATAACGATGGCTACACCTTC	CASSPSGNNDGYTF
TRBV6-5	TRBJ2-3	15	-	TRBD2	TGTGCCAGCACCCGATCTAGCGGGGGCACAGATACGCAGTATTTT	CASTRSSGGTDTQYF
TRBV3-1/TRBV3-2	TRBJ1-3	12	-	-	TGTGCCAGCAGTTTGACACCCGACACCATATATTTT	CASSLTPDTIYF
TRBV6-2/TRBV6-3	TRBJ2-5	15	-	-	TGTGCCAGCAGTTACTCCGGGAAGAACGGAGAGACCCAGTACTTC	CASSYSGKNGETQYF
TRBV6-5	TRBJ2-7	15	-	TRBD1	TGTGCCAGCAGTTACCTCTACGGACAGGGGTACGAGCAGTACTTC	CASSYLYGQGYEQYF
TRBV6-5	TRBJ2-2	15	-	-	TGTGCCAGCAAACGAGGCAGGGAGAACACCGGGGAGCTGTTTTTT	CASKRGRENTGELFF
TRBV19	TRBJ2-3	14	once	-	TGTGCCAGTACCCACGGGACAACTGGAGATACGCAGTATTTT	CASTHGTTGDTQYF
TRBV28	TRBJ2-3	15	once	-	TGTGCCAGCACCCTAGGACAGTTTCGCACAGATACGCAGTATTTT	CASTLGQFRTDTQYF
TRBV9	TRBJ1-1	15	-	TRBD1	TGTGCCAGCAGCGTAGGGGACAGGGGGCCCACTGAAGCTTTCTTT	CASSVGDRGPTEAFF
TRBV5-6	TRBJ2-5	18	once	TRBD2	TGTGCCAGCAGCTTGGCTGGGCTAGCGGGGGGCCGAACATCTACCCAGTACTTC	CASSLAGLAGGRTSTQYF
TRBV6-5	TRBJ2-7	13	-	TRBD1	TGTGCCAGCATCGGGACAGGGCTCGCCGAGCAGTACTTC	CASIGTGLAEQYF
TRBV9	TRBJ2-1	15	once	-	TGTGCCAGCAGCGCTGCCCACTCCTCCTACAATGAGCAGTTCTTC	CASSAAHSSYNEQFF
TRBV19	TRBJ2-2	19	-	TRBD2	TGTGCCAGTAGTATAGTGTTCGGGACTAGCGGGAGGAGTACCGGGGAGCTGTTTTTT	CASSIVFGTSGRSTGELFF
TRBV10-3	TRBJ1-1	15	-	TRBD1	TGTGCCATCAACCGACAGGGGAAAGGGAACACTGAAGCTTTCTTT	CAINRQGKGNTEAFF
TRBV3-1/TRBV3-2	TRBJ2-1	15	-	-	TGTGCCAGCAGCCAAGACCGCGGGCCCTACAATGAGCAGTTCTTC	CASSQDRGPYNEQFF
TRBV3-1/TRBV3-2	TRBJ1-2	15	-	TRBD1	TGTGCCAGCAGCCCCCTGGACAGGGGACCGTATGGCTACACCTTC	CASSPLDRGPYGYTF
TRBV5-1	TRBJ2-7	14	-	-	TGCGCCAGCAGTTGGATACAGGTAGCGGAGGAGCAGTACTTC	CASSWIQVAEEQYF
TRBV5-8	TRBJ2-5	13	-	TRBD1	TGTGCCAGCAGCCCGGACAGGGTTGAGACCCAGTACTTC	CASSPDRVETQYF
TRBV21-1	TRBJ2-7	14	-	-	TGTGCCAGCAGCCTGGGACAGCTTTCCTACGAGCAGTACTTC	CASSLGQLSYEQYF
TRBV2	TRBJ2-1	11	-	-	TGTGCCAGCGGAACTACAGGTGAGCAGTTCTTC	CASGTTGEQFF
TRBV23-1	TRBJ1-2	13	-	TRBD1	TGCGCCAGCAGTCATAGACAGGGCTATGGCTACACCTTC	CASSHRQGYGYTF
TRBV5-1	TRBJ2-7	15	-	TRBD2	TGCGCCAGCAGCTCGACGACTAGCGGGGCCTACGAGCAGTACTTC	CASSSTTSGAYEQYF
TRBV9	TRBJ2-7	16	-	TRBD2	TGTGCCAGCAGCGTCGGAGGACTAGCGGGCAGTCACGAGCAGTACTTC	CASSVGGLAGSHEQYF
TRBV27	TRBJ2-1	14	-	-	TGTGCCAGCAGTCTCGGGACTTCCTACAATGAGCAGTTCTTC	CASSLGTSYNEQFF
TRBV11-2	TRBJ1-4	14	-	-	TGTGCCAGCAGCTTCGCGAGTACTAATGAAAAACTGTTTTTT	CASSFASTNEKLFF
TRBV6-6	TRBJ1-4	15	-	TRBD1	TGTGCCAGCAGGGCGAGACAGGGGGCCGGAGAAAAACTGTTTTTT	CASRARQGAGEKLFF
TRBV19	TRBJ1-4	14	-	-	TGTGCCAGTAGTACGACAGGTACTAATGAAAAACTGTTTTTT	CASSTTGTNEKLFF
TRBV12-5	TRBJ2-7	14	-	TRBD1	TGTGCTAGTGGTTCCGGGACAGGGGCCATCGAGCAGTACTTC	CASGSGTGAIEQYF
TRBV9	TRBJ2-2	16	-	-	TGTGCCAGCACCCCCGCCGGGGGGCCGGGCACCGGGGAGCTGTTTTTT	CASTPAGGPGTGELFF
TRBV19	TRBJ1-6	16	-	TRBD1	TGTGCCAGTCCCGACAGGGGAGCCCTCGTTGGTTCACCCCTCCACTTT	CASPDRGALVGSPLHF
TRBV29-1	TRBJ1-4	12	once	TRBD1	TGCAGCGTACAGGGGGCAGGTGAAAAACTGTTTTTT	CSVQGAGEKLFF
TRBV3-1/TRBV3-2	TRBJ2-7	15	-	TRBD2	TGTGCCAGCAGCCAAGACTCTAGCGGGATCTACGAGCAGTACTTC	CASSQDSSGIYEQYF
TRBV10-3	TRBJ2-1	14	-	-	TGTGCCATCAACCGACAGGATCCGGGGCATGAGCAGTTCTTC	CAINRQDPGHEQFF
TRBV11-3	TRBJ2-7	12	few	-	TGTGCCAGCAGCTTAGGACTGGGCGAGCAGTACTTC	CASSLGLGEQYF
TRBV2	TRBJ1-5	16	-	TRBD1	TGTGCCAGCAGGGACAGGGGGCGATTTCGCAATCAGCCCCAGCATTTT	CASRDRGRFRNQPQHF
TRBV28	TRBJ2-7	14	-	TRBD2	TGTGCCAGCAGTTTGACTAGCTCGCCCTACGAGCAGTACTTC	CASSLTSSPYEQYF
TRBV11-3	TRBJ2-1	16	-	-	TGTGCCAGCAGCTTAGATCTGAGGGGGGGGTACAATGAGCAGTTCTTC	CASSLDLRGGYNEQFF
TRBV21-1	TRBJ2-1	14	-	-	TGTGCCAGCACATGGGCGGGGGGAGGCAATGAGCAGTTCTTC	CASTWAGGGNEQFF
TRBV6-6	TRBJ2-4	16	-	-	TGTGCCAGCAGCGAGGAACTACAGGGTTCCAAAAACATTCAGTACTTC	CASSEELQGSKNIQYF
TRBV27	TRBJ2-3	17	-	TRBD2	TGTGCCAGCAGTGCCTCTAGCGGGAATTTAGGCACAGATACGCAGTATTTT	CASSASSGNLGTDTQYF
TRBV5-5	TRBJ2-3	16	-	TRBD1	TGTGCCAGCAGCTTGTCCACAGGGGCGTTCACAGATACGCAGTATTTT	CASSLSTGAFTDTQYF
TRBV9	TRBJ2-3	17	-	TRBD2	TGTGCCAGCAGCGTAGCTTCGGCTAGCGGGAGTGCAGATACGCAGTATTTT	CASSVASASGSADTQYF